This T cell receptor (beta chain) was recovered during a study of siplizumab effects on memory and regulatory T cells. Study-wide points: Mean Treg-derived proportions of mappable alloreactive CD4+ clones were 55% to 75% for siplizumab and about 28% for controls. With siplizumab, cumulative frequency of CD4+ memory-derived alloreactive sequences dropped significantly.

Generated by immunoSEQ multiplex PCR, the TCRdb table keeps only in-frame clones and is missing some. The sample contains about 110,000 clones, roughly 90% of which appear only once. The count of this clone is one. The antigen remains undetermined. The CDR3 runs to 15 residues. Trimming at V came to 4 bases and at J to 3 bases, leaving 7 bases not matched to a gene. Germline lookup yields CDR1 SGHKS and CDR2 YYEKEE (reference sequence). The clonotype originates from a human donor in good health. Source material: CD4+ T cells sorted from blood. V is TRBV5-5 and J is TRBJ1-5, with 7 bases that match TRBD1. The CDR3 bases are TGTGCCAGCAGCCCTGGGACAGTTATCAATCAGCCCCAGCATTTT. It is translated as CASSPGTVINQPQHF.